Each of the 26 T cell receptor beta chains below was sequenced from the same sample in a study of T-cell memory formation after mild COVID-19. A single record per CDR3 protein comes from TCRdb applying MiXCR to the 5' RACE reads. The data hold around 450,000 distinct CDR3 sequences, with 20% observed a single time. The sequenced material came from PBMCs or a T cell subset sorted from them (not recorded which). The receptors stem from an adult woman who had mild COVID-19 (a few samples of this study predate the infection). Cell type and time point are not known.

This clonotype was counted between two and nine times. The chain couples TRBV11-2 to TRBJ2-2; no reliable D call. V was trimmed by 2 bases and J by 0 bases, leaving 4 bases between them. The CDR3 is 14 amino acids. The germline V gene encodes CDR1 SGHAT and CDR2 FQNNGV. The CDR3 nucleotides are TGTGCCAGCAGCTTAAGACCGAACACCGGGGAGCTGTTTTTT. It codes for CASSLRPNTGELFF.

This chain connects TRBV5-1 to TRBJ2-3, with D perhaps TRBD2 (6 bases). This CDR3 contains 16 residues. Germline V gene lookup returns CDR1 SGHRS and CDR2 YFSETQ. V was pared by 4 bases and J by 1 base, with 16 bases between. The CDR3 sequence is CASSKSVAARTDTQYF. The CDR3 DNA reads TGCGCCAGCAGCAAGTCGGTAGCGGCCCGCACAGATACGCAGTATTTT.

This clonotype was recorded a few times. V is TRBV4-3 and J is TRBJ1-2; tentative D call: TRBD1 (5 bases). The CDR3 covers 14 residues. V was cut by 0 bases and J by 8 bases, with 13 bases left in between. Per the germline V gene, CDR1 is LGHNA and CDR2 is YSLEER. CDR3 DNA sequence: TGCGCCAGCAGCCAAGACAGGGCGTACGGGGGCTACACCTTC. Protein product: CASSQDRAYGGYTF.

This clonotype was seen just once. The chain is built from TRBV9 and TRBJ2-2; 9 nucleotides align to TRBD1. The germline V gene has CDR1 SGDLS and CDR2 YYNGEE. The CDR3 has 16 residues. The V gene end was trimmed by 0 bases and the J gene end by 6 bases; junction bases not matched to a gene: 6. The CDR3 loop is CASSVDRGPFAGELFF. DNA of the CDR3: TGTGCCAGCAGCGTAGACAGGGGGCCCTTTGCCGGGGAGCTGTTTTTT.

V is TRBV19 and J is TRBJ2-2, with TRBD2 matching over 14 bases. Looked up from germline, CDR1 is LNHDA and CDR2 is SQIVND (reference sequence). The V and J ends lost 4 bases and 1 base, in that order; junction bases with no gene match: 2. The CDR3 loop spans 17 amino acids. The CDR3 protein is CASSRGLAGVNTGELFF. Here the CDR3 DNA reads TGTGCCAGTAGTAGGGGACTAGCGGGGGTGAACACCGGGGAGCTGTTTTTT.

CDR3 region: CSALGIGSEQYF. The CDR3 bases are TGCAGCGCCTTGGGTATTGGGAGCGAGCAGTACTTC. The chain couples TRBV29-1 to TRBJ2-7; weak D call: TRBD2 (5 bases). The V and J ends lost 7 bases and 6 bases respectively, with 16 bases between them. Germline V gene lookup returns CDR1 SQVTM and CDR2 ANQGSEA. There are 12 residues in the CDR3.

The chain is built from TRBV5-1 and TRBJ1-1; 12 bases are a match to TRBD1. V lost 0 bases to trimming and J lost 4 bases; unmatched junction nucleotides: 4. The CDR3 is 16 amino acids. From germline, CDR1 is SGHRS and CDR2 YFSETQ. The CDR3 spells CASSLGGQGAGTEAFF. In nucleotides, the CDR3 is TGCGCCAGCAGCTTGGGGGGACAGGGGGCAGGCACTGAAGCTTTCTTT.

This clonotype occurred many times. V is TRBV12-3 or TRBV12-4 and J is TRBJ2-7, with D unclear. Trimming shortened V by 5 bases and J by 2 bases, and 7 bases separated the two germline ends. The CDR3 sequence is 12 residues long. The CDR3 reads CASSRTPYEQYF. The CDR3 DNA reads as TGTGCCAGCAGTAGGACCCCCTACGAGCAGTACTTC.

This chain joins TRBV4-2 and TRBJ2-1, with 7 bases that match TRBD1. CDR1 LGHNA and CDR2 YNFKEQ come from the germline V gene. With V trimmed by 0 bases and J by 12 bases, 8 bases remained unmatched. This CDR3 region has 14 residues. CDR3 loop: CASSQDQGPGGQFF. The CDR3 DNA is TGTGCCAGCAGCCAAGATCAGGGTCCAGGGGGGCAGTTCTTC.

In its sample, this clonotype was seen many times. The chain carries TRBV14 and TRBJ1-1, with 7 bases matching TRBD1. This CDR3 is 14 amino acids long. J lost 5 bases, V lost 0 bases, and 3 bases had no gene match. The germline CDR1 and CDR2 sequences are SGHDN and FVKESK. This CDR3 is CASSQDPGQTEAFF. The CDR3 coding sequence is TGTGCCAGCAGCCAAGACCCGGGACAGACTGAAGCTTTCTTT.

This sequence joins TRBV5-1 and TRBJ1-6; weak D call: TRBD1 (5 bases). Trimming cost V 4 bases and J 7 bases, with 12 bases left between them. Germline-derived CDR1 and CDR2 are SGHRS and YFSETQ. CDR3 length: 14 amino acids. CDR3: CASSHGTENSPLHF. As DNA, the CDR3 is TGCGCCAGCAGCCATGGGACGGAGAATTCACCCCTCCACTTT.

This clonotype occurred many times. The genes are TRBV18 and TRBJ2-7, with TRBD2 matching over 10 bases. The CDR3 extends over 16 amino acids. V lost 3 bases, J lost 4 bases, and 9 bases stayed unmatched. Germline V gives CDR1 KGHSH, CDR2 LQKENI. CDR3 bases: TGTGCCAGCTCACCCCCCGGGACTAGCGTCCTGTACGAGCAGTACTTC. Its protein is CASSPPGTSVLYEQYF.

This clonotype has a handful of counts. The CDR3 spells CASSISRRYYGYTF. CDR3 nucleotides: TGTGCCAGTAGTATAAGCAGGAGATACTATGGCTACACCTTC. The gene calls are TRBV19 and TRBJ1-2; no clear D. This CDR3 has 14 amino acids. The V gene's germline CDR1 is LNHDA and CDR2 SQIVND (reference sequence). Trimming removed 2 bases at V and 3 bases at J, with 10 bases between.

The V call is TRBV7-2, the J call TRBJ1-1; D is ambiguous. From germline, CDR1 is SGHTA and CDR2 FQGNSA. V gave up 1 base and J gave up 4 bases, with 13 bases separating them. CDR3 length equals 15 residues. DNA of the CDR3: TGTGCCAGCAGCTTAGGAGCGGGGAGATTCACTGAAGCTTTCTTT. Its translation: CASSLGAGRFTEAFF.

The chain links TRBV4-2 to TRBJ2-1; the match to TRBD2 covers 7 bases. There are 15 residues in the CDR3. V shed 4 bases, J shed 3 bases, and the junction held 6 bases outside the gene matches. Looked up from germline, CDR1 is LGHNA and CDR2 is YNFKEQ. In DNA form, the CDR3 reads TGTGCCAGCAGCCTCAGACTAGCCGTCTACAATGAGCAGTTCTTC. Protein: CASSLRLAVYNEQFF.

This clonotype has a count of ten or more. The J gene is TRBJ2-2, the V gene TRBV7-9, with D possibly called TRBD1 or TRBD2 (5 bases each). The CDR3 length is 13 residues. Germline CDR1 and CDR2: SEHNR and FQNEAQ (reference sequence). With 0 bases removed from V and 6 bases from J, the gap between germline ends came to 5 bases. The CDR3 DNA reads as TGTGCCAGCAGCTTAGCGGGGGCCGGGGAGCTGTTTTTT. It is translated as CASSLAGAGELFF.

This clonotype was observed a handful of times. The chain joins TRBV6-5 to TRBJ1-1; D gene ambiguous. The length of the CDR3 is 15 residues. From germline, CDR1 is MNHEY and CDR2 SVGAGI. V lost 0 bases, J lost 0 bases, and 8 bases lay in between. CDR3 residues: CASSYSYSMNTEAFF. The DNA for the CDR3 is TGTGCCAGCAGTTACTCGTACAGCATGAACACTGAAGCTTTCTTT.

This clonotype came up a few times. The chain has TRBV24-1 and TRBJ1-1; perhaps TRBD1 as D (5 bases). Looked up from germline, CDR1 is KGHDR and CDR2 is SFDVKD. The CDR3 spans 17 residues. Trimming cost V 3 bases and J 1 base, with 17 bases left between them. CDR3 nucleotide sequence: TGTGCCACCAGTGATGCTCCGGGACGTCAAGGGAACACTGAAGCTTTCTTT. It codes for CATSDAPGRQGNTEAFF.

The sample holds many counts of this clonotype. V gene TRBV5-6 combines with J gene TRBJ1-2; the D gene is possibly TRBD1 (6 bases). The CDR3 is made up of 16 amino acids. The V end lost 4 bases, the J end lost 4 bases, and 20 bases lay between the germline ends. Germline loops: CDR1 SGHDT, CDR2 YYEEEE. CDR3 bases: TGTGCCAGCAGCCATCGGGGGGCGTCGGTTGTCTATGGCTACACCTTC. It codes for CASSHRGASVVYGYTF.

The V and J genes are TRBV12-3 or TRBV12-4 and TRBJ2-2, with D possibly being TRBD2 (5 bases). V shed 0 bases and J shed 3 bases, with 11 bases lying between them. This CDR3 region has 16 residues. CDR3 amino acids: CASSLARGQDTGELFF. Here the CDR3 DNA reads TGTGCCAGCAGTTTAGCGCGCGGGCAGGACACCGGGGAGCTGTTTTTT.

This clonotype was seen more than once but under ten times. This chain connects TRBV5-1 to TRBJ1-2, with 10 nucleotides matching TRBD1. From germline, CDR1 is SGHRS and CDR2 YFSETQ. V gave up 3 bases and J gave up 8 bases; unmatched junction bases: 7. The CDR3 is 14 residues long. Here the CDR3 DNA reads TGCGCCAGCAGCTATGACAGGGGGCAAGGGGGCTACACCTTC. Translation gives CASSYDRGQGGYTF. The complete variable domain, with remaining parts taken from reference TRBV5-1 and TRBJ1-2, reads KAGVTQTPRYLIKTRGQQVTLSCSPISGHRSVSWYQQTPGQGLQFLFEYFSETQRNKGNFPGRFSGRQFSNSRSEMNVSTLELGDSALYLCASSYDRGQGGYTFGSGTRLTVV.

This clonotype occurred a few times. The chain employs TRBV7-2 and TRBJ1-2; D gene uncertain. The ends were cut back, 5 bases at V and 0 bases at J, with 10 bases in the middle. The germline CDR1 and CDR2 sequences are SGHTA and FQGNSA. This CDR3 is 14 amino acids long. CDR3 loop: CASSLTEANYGYTF. The CDR3 DNA sequence: TGTGCCAGCAGCCTGACTGAAGCTAACTATGGCTACACCTTC.

This chain joins TRBV20-1 and TRBJ2-7; either TRBD1 or TRBD2 may supply D (5 bases each). Germline-derived CDR1 and CDR2 are DFQATT and SNEGSKA (reference sequence). There are 14 residues in the CDR3. V lost 5 bases and J 3 bases, leaving 17 bases between the germline ends. CDR3 region: CSALGLGVLYEQYF. CDR3 bases: TGCAGTGCTCTAGGCTTGGGGGTACTCTACGAGCAGTACTTC.

The V gene is TRBV7-9, the J gene TRBJ1-2; D is undetermined. Germline CDR1 is SEHNR and CDR2 is FQNEAQ (reference sequence). Trimming removed 1 base from V and 3 bases from J, with 12 bases in between. The CDR3 contains 15 residues. The CDR3 DNA is TGTGCCAGCAGCTTAGAACCAATTTGGGACTATGGCTACACCTTC. Its translation is CASSLEPIWDYGYTF.

The rearrangement uses TRBV2 and TRBJ1-3; D gene ambiguous. Looked up from germline, CDR1 is SNHLY and CDR2 is FYNNEI. The length of the CDR3 is 14 residues. The V and J ends lost 5 bases and 0 bases respectively, with 8 bases between them. This chain's CDR3 is CASSTDHSGNTIYF. The DNA for the CDR3 is TGTGCCAGCAGTACAGACCACTCTGGAAACACCATATATTTT.

The count of this clonotype is one. The V call is TRBV6-5, the J call TRBJ2-1; the D is unclear. CDR1 and CDR2 (germline): MNHEY, SVGAGI. V gave up 0 bases and J gave up 9 bases, with 6 bases separating them. The length of the CDR3 is 12 residues. CDR3 sequence: CASSYSTGEQFF. The CDR3 coding sequence is TGTGCCAGCAGTTACTCGACTGGTGAGCAGTTCTTC.